One and the same sample provided the 9 T cell receptor beta chains below, sequenced in a study of CD8 T cells in Susac syndrome. Random-hexamer reverse transcription was applied to roughly 0.5 to 1 ug RNA. TCRdb fed the immunoSEQ multiplex PCR reads into MiXCR, producing one record per CDR3 protein. The sample holds 130,000 to 150,000 distinct CDR3 sequences; roughly 95% are singletons and the top ten take over 0.07%. Sequenced material: CD4+ T cells from PBMCs. These TCRs come from a human donor in good health.

This clonotype was counted a single time. V usage is TRBV7-2 and J usage is TRBJ1-6; 7 bases line up with TRBD1. The CDR3 covers 15 residues. The germline gives CDR1 SGHTA, CDR2 FQGNSA. The V gene end was trimmed by 1 base and the J gene end by 7 bases; junction bases not matched to a gene: 4. This CDR3 reads CASSLGQGENSPLHF. CDR3 sequence (DNA): TGTGCCAGCAGCTTAGGGCAGGGGGAAAATTCACCCCTCCACTTT.

The count of this clonotype is one. The chain carries TRBV2 and TRBJ1-1, with a weak D call TRBD1 (5 bases). This CDR3 has 14 amino acids. Germline-derived CDR1 and CDR2 are SNHLY and FYNNEI. The V end lost 7 bases, the J end lost 4 bases, and 16 bases lay between the germline ends. The CDR3 DNA reads TGTGCCAGCACTGGGCGGGGGATTAGCACTGAAGCTTTCTTT. It specifies CASTGRGISTEAFF. Complete variable domain (other parts from reference TRBV2 and TRBJ1-1): EPEVTQTPSHQVTQMGQEVILRCVPISNHLYFYWYRQILGQKVEFLVSFYNNEISEKSEIFDDQFSVERPDGSNFTLKIRSTKLEDSAMYFCASTGRGISTEAFFGQGTRLTVV.

This chain connects TRBV30 to TRBJ1-1, with D uncertain. Germline values: CDR1 GTSNPN, CDR2 SVGIG (reference sequence). V lost 2 bases, J lost 8 bases, and 9 bases lay in between. CDR3 length equals 11 residues. The CDR3 DNA reads as TGTGCCTGGAGTCATTTGTCGGAAGCTTTCTTT. This gives the protein CAWSHLSEAFF.

The CDR3 reads CAWGGTGSQETQYF. DNA for the CDR3: TGTGCCTGGGGCGGAACAGGGAGCCAAGAGACCCAGTACTTC. The chain employs TRBV30 and TRBJ2-5; TRBD1 might be the D (6 bases). Germline V lookup: CDR1 GTSNPN, CDR2 SVGIG (reference sequence). This CDR3 contains 14 residues. V lost 5 bases and J lost 1, with 14 bases in between.

The sample holds one count of this clonotype. This chain uses TRBV19 with TRBJ2-3; tentatively, D is TRBD1 or TRBD2 (5 bases each). The germline V gene has CDR1 LNHDA and CDR2 SQIVND (reference sequence). Trimming left V 2 bases short and J 2 bases short, with 8 bases between. The CDR3 consists of 14 residues. CDR3 nucleotides: TGTGCCAGTAGTATACGAGGGGACACAGATACGCAGTATTTT. Its protein is CASSIRGDTDTQYF.

J is TRBJ2-4 and V is TRBV28; D may be TRBD2 (5 bases). This CDR3 is built from 17 residues. Germline V gene lookup returns CDR1 MDHEN and CDR2 SYDVKM. V was pared by 5 bases and J by 3 bases, with 20 bases between. The DNA for the CDR3 is TGTGCCAGCAGTAGCCAGCGGCCCCCTGTGGACAAAAACATTCAGTACTTC. It translates to CASSSQRPPVDKNIQYF.

The chain combines TRBV20-1 with TRBJ1-3; TRBD1 matches at 7 bases. CDR3 size: 13 residues. From germline, CDR1 is DFQATT and CDR2 SNEGSKA (reference sequence). With 5 bases clipped from V and 1 base from J, the junction kept 2 bases outside the gene matches. The chain's CDR3 is CSAQTGSGNTIYF. CDR3 nucleotide sequence: TGCAGTGCTCAGACAGGGTCTGGAAACACCATATATTTT.

The J gene is TRBJ2-4, the V gene TRBV29-1, with D unresolved. Germline V gene data show CDR1 as SQVTM and CDR2 as ANQGSEA. The ends were cut back, 4 bases at V and 4 bases at J, with 8 bases in the middle. CDR3 length: 12 amino acids. CDR3 protein: CSVGQEKNIQYF. CDR3 nucleotides: TGCAGCGTTGGCCAGGAAAAAAACATTCAGTACTTC.

This clonotype was seen a single time. The chain employs TRBV11-2 and TRBJ2-3; TRBD2 agrees at 9 bases. The CDR3 extends over 15 amino acids. Germline values: CDR1 SGHAT, CDR2 FQNNGV. V shed 5 bases and J 5 bases; nucleotides not matched to a gene: 8. CDR3 nucleotide sequence: TGTGCCAGCAGCGCACCTAGCGGGGTAGGAGATACGCAGTATTTT. It is translated as CASSAPSGVGDTQYF.